The 23 T cell receptor beta chains below all came from one sample that was sequenced in a study of T cell clonality in common variable immunodeficiency. This table comes from immunoSEQ multiplex PCR, and its TCRdb copy is limited to in-frame clones, with some not included. The sample includes roughly 30,000 clones, none of them occurring once. Material: peripheral blood mononuclear cells. These receptors came from a person aged 18-69 years in good health.

In its sample, this clone was seen many times. With the read ending 3 residues before the CDR3 end, the germline J gene is used to fill in that end. This chain joins TRBV20-1 and TRBJ2-5, with TRBD1 matching over 7 bases. CDR3 length equals 14 residues. J was trimmed by 1 base and V by 3 bases; bases with no gene match: 5. Per germline, CDR1 DFQATT and CDR2 SNEGSKA (reference sequence). The part of the CDR3 DNA that was read is TGCAGTGCTAGGGAAGGGACAGCCCAAGAGACC. Protein product: CSAREGTAQET. In full, the CDR3 reads CSAREGTAQETQYF.

This clone was seen many times. From the germline J gene comes the end of the CDR3, since the read stops 3 residues before it. The V call is TRBV20-1, the J call TRBJ2-2; TRBD1 aligns across 7 bases. Germline values: CDR1 DFQATT, CDR2 SNEGSKA (reference sequence). The CDR3 consists of 14 residues. The part of the CDR3 DNA that was read is TGCAGTGCTAAACAGGGGCTCGGGCATGAAAAG. Amino acids: CSAKQGLGHEK. In full, the CDR3 is CSAKQGLGHEKLFF.

Concerning this clone: From the germline J gene comes the end of the CDR3, since the read stops 3 residues before it. The chain couples TRBV6-1 to TRBJ1-2; D is uncertain. CDR3 length: 14 amino acids. Germline assignment: CDR1 MNHNS and CDR2 SASEGT. CDR3 bases read: TGTGCCAGCAGTGAGCCAAGGGCACCCTACGAC. Translating gives CASSEPRAPYD. The complete CDR3 reads CASSEPRAPYDYTF.

There are many counts of this clone. The sequenced fragment ends 3 residues before the CDR3 boundary, so the rest is inferred from the germline J gene. The chain is built from TRBV5-1 and TRBJ1-3; D is uncertain. Germline assignment: CDR1 SGHRS and CDR2 YFSETQ. V lost 4 bases to trimming and J lost 2 bases, with 7 bases between them. This CDR3 comprises 13 residues. CDR3 loop: CASSPQAGNTIYF. The sequenced CDR3 bases are TGCGCCAGCAGCCCCCAGGCTGGAAACACC.

The table lists this clone with a few counts. Read sequence stops 3 residues before the CDR3 end, and the germline J gene provides the missing end. The chain combines TRBV7-9 with TRBJ1-1; TRBD1 matches 11 bases. CDR3 length equals 12 residues. V lost 8 bases to trimming and J lost 4 bases; unmatched junction nucleotides: 0. Germline loops: CDR1 SEHNR, CDR2 FQNEAQ (reference sequence). The CDR3: CASGTGGTEAFF. The covered CDR3 bases are TGTGCCAGCGGGACAGGGGGCACTGAA.

This clone was seen more than once but under ten times. The part of the CDR3 DNA that was read is TGTGCCAGCAGCGAATCCCCGGGGGTACCTGAA. This codes for CASSESPGVPE. The CDR3 reads in full as CASSESPGVPEAFF. The V gene is TRBV11-2, the J gene TRBJ1-1; D possibly corresponds to TRBD1 (5 bases). The read falls 3 residues short of the CDR3 end, and the missing part is taken from the germline J gene. V lost 5 bases and J lost 6, with 16 bases in between. This CDR3 has 14 amino acids. Per germline, CDR1 SGHAT and CDR2 FQNNGV.

This clone was seen repeatedly, ten times or more. The observed sequence ends 3 residues before the CDR3 terminus, with the missing tail filled in from the germline J gene. The rearrangement links TRBV19 to TRBJ1-1; possible D gene TRBD1, 5 bases. CDR3 length: 11 residues. V lost 6 bases and J lost 4, with 6 bases in between. CDR1 is LNHDA, CDR2 SQIVND, per germline (reference sequence). CDR3 region: CASRGATEAFF. The part of the CDR3 DNA that was read is TGTGCCAGTAGAGGGGCCACTGAA. Together with reference TRBV19 and TRBJ1-1, the CDR3 gives the full variable domain: DGGITQSPKYLFRKEGQNVTLSCEQNLNHDAMYWYRQDPGQGLRLIYYSQIVNDFQKGDIAEGYSVSREKKESFPLTVTSAQKNPTAFYLCASRGATEAFFGQGTRLTVV.

This clone was counted at least ten times. The read halts 3 residues ahead of the CDR3 end, with the missing end drawn from the germline J gene. This chain connects TRBV6-1 to TRBJ1-5; TRBD1 aligns across 9 bases. The CDR3 length is 15 residues. V shed 6 bases and J 4 bases; nucleotides not matched to a gene: 7. Germline assignment: CDR1 MNHNS and CDR2 SASEGT. The CDR3 DNA, read in part, is TGTGCCAGCAGCGAAATGGGACAGGGTAATCAGCCC. Its translation: CASSEMGQGNQP. From start to end, the CDR3 is CASSEMGQGNQPQHF.

Ten or more counts support this clone. The CDR3 goes on 3 residues after the read ends, and that part is filled in from the germline J gene. The chain couples TRBV5-1 to TRBJ2-3; D ambiguous. The V gene lost 0 bases and the J gene lost 0 bases, with 11 bases spanning the gap. The CDR3 contains 16 residues. CDR1 SGHRS and CDR2 YFSETQ come from the germline V gene. The CDR3 is CASSLGTVLSTDTQYF. Partial CDR3 DNA: TGCGCCAGCAGCTTGGGAACGGTTTTGAGCACAGATACG.

This clone was observed many times. The CDR3 goes on 3 residues after the read ends, and that part is filled in from the germline J gene. The chain carries TRBV20-1 and TRBJ1-2; D not certain. This CDR3 is 13 amino acids long. Germline V gene sequence: CDR1 DFQATT, CDR2 SNEGSKA (reference sequence). CDR3 amino acids: CSARPPSPLGYTF. CDR3 DNA, as far as it was read: TGCAGTGCTAGGCCCCCATCGCCCCTAGGC.

This clone was detected many times. The read ends 3 residues early relative to the CDR3; the germline J gene fills the gap. V is TRBV20-1 and J is TRBJ2-7; unclear D gene. Trimming took off 0 bases at V and 2 bases at J, with 11 bases between the two ends. Germline lookup yields CDR1 DFQATT and CDR2 SNEGSKA (reference sequence). The CDR3 has 14 amino acids. This chain's CDR3 is CSARDRGQTYEQYF. CDR3 DNA (partial): TGCAGTGCTAGAGATCGAGGCCAAACCTACGAG.

The sample holds many counts of this clone. The CDR3 is cut off 3 residues early in the read; its end comes from the germline J gene. The chain uses TRBV20-1 and TRBJ2-7, with 7 positions matching TRBD1. The CDR3 contains 15 residues. The V segment lost 3 bases and the J segment 3 bases; nucleotides outside the gene matches: 11. Germline V lookup: CDR1 DFQATT, CDR2 SNEGSKA (reference sequence). The CDR3 spells CSASTTRQGIYEQYF. The CDR3 DNA, read in part, is TGCAGTGCTAGTACGACCAGACAGGGAATCTACGAG.

At least ten counts were recorded for this clone. The read gets to within 3 residues of the CDR3 end, and the germline J gene fills in the rest. The chain links TRBV4-2 to TRBJ2-3, with TRBD2 matching 12 bases. CDR1 is LGHNA, CDR2 YNFKEQ, per germline. V lost 1 base and J lost 6; bases outside the gene matches: 2. The CDR3 is 15 amino acids. Incomplete CDR3 DNA: TGTGCCAGCAGCCAAGGGACTAGCGGGAAGGATACG. Protein: CASSQGTSGKDT. The full CDR3 reads CASSQGTSGKDTQYF.

This clone was seen at least ten times. The read terminates 3 residues before the CDR3 end, so the remaining end is supplied by the germline J gene. The rearrangement uses TRBV12-3 or TRBV12-4 and TRBJ2-7, with 7 bases fitting TRBD1. Trimming at V came to 6 bases and at J to 3 bases, leaving 8 bases not matched to a gene. This CDR3 region has 14 residues. The DNA read from the CDR3 is TGTGCCAGCAGCTTGACAGGGACCAACTACGAG. It encodes CASSLTGTNYE. The entire CDR3 protein is CASSLTGTNYEQYF.

This clone came up many times. The read halts 3 residues ahead of the CDR3 end, with the missing end drawn from the germline J gene. The chain combines TRBV28 with TRBJ1-5; tentatively, D is TRBD1 (6 bases). CDR3 size: 14 residues. V was clipped by 2 bases and J by 7 bases, with 12 bases between them. Germline V lookup: CDR1 MDHEN, CDR2 SYDVKM. The DNA read from the CDR3 is TGTGCCAGCAGTTTAGAGGGGGGGACCCAGCCC. It is translated as CASSLEGGTQP. The whole CDR3 sequence reads CASSLEGGTQPQHF. Combining the CDR3 with reference TRBV28 and TRBJ1-5 gives the whole variable domain DVKVTQSSRYLVKRTGEKVFLECVQDMDHENMFWYRQDPGLGLRLIYFSYDVKMKEKGDIPEGYSVSREKKERFSLILESASTNQTSMYLCASSLEGGTQPQHFGDGTRLSIL.

This clone showed up just a few times. The sequence runs out 3 residues before the end of the CDR3; the remainder is reconstructed from the germline J gene. The chain couples TRBV5-1 to TRBJ2-2; 8 nucleotides match TRBD1. Germline V gives CDR1 SGHRS, CDR2 YFSETQ. The CDR3 contains 15 residues. The V and J ends lost 3 bases and 6 bases, in that order; junction bases with no gene match: 7. The CDR3 loop is CASSSTGERAGELFF. The CDR3 DNA, read in part, is TGCGCCAGCAGCTCGACAGGGGAGAGAGCCGGGGAG.

At least ten counts were recorded for this clone. The CDR3 goes on 3 residues after the read ends, and that part is filled in from the germline J gene. The chain couples TRBV5-1 to TRBJ2-5; possibly TRBD2 for D (6 bases). V lost 0 bases and J lost 0, with 12 bases in between. This CDR3 spans 16 amino acids. Germline V gene sequence: CDR1 SGHRS, CDR2 YFSETQ. CDR3 sequence reads: CASSLGVSGYQETQYF. The part of the CDR3 DNA that was read is TGCGCCAGCAGCTTGGGTGTTAGCGGTTACCAAGAGACC.

This clone was seen a few times. The read comes to an end 3 residues before the CDR3 does, leaving the germline J gene to fill in the end. The rearrangement joins TRBV29-1 to TRBJ1-5; the match to TRBD1 covers 8 bases. In germline, CDR1 is SQVTM, CDR2 ANQGSEA. The trim removed 5 bases at V and 8 bases at J, leaving 11 bases unmatched. This CDR3 comprises 14 residues. CDR3 sequence: CSVRDQGAREPQHF. CDR3 DNA (partial): TGCAGCGTTAGGGATCAGGGGGCGCGGGAGCCC.

The table lists this clone with many counts. The sequence runs out 3 residues before the end of the CDR3; the remainder is reconstructed from the germline J gene. The chain links TRBV30 to TRBJ2-3, with D maybe TRBD1 (5 bases). Trimming left V 2 bases short and J 4 bases short, with 10 bases between. The CDR3 spans 13 residues. From germline, CDR1 is GTSNPN and CDR2 SVGIG (reference sequence). The DNA read from the CDR3 is TGTGCCTGGAGTAGTAGGGGTCCAGATACG. It is translated as CAWSSRGPDT. The CDR3, in full, reads CAWSSRGPDTQYF.

This clone has at least ten counts. The read is 3 residues too short to cover the CDR3 end, so that end is filled in from the germline J gene. The chain links TRBV7-9 to TRBJ1-2; D call uncertain. Per the germline V gene, CDR1 is SEHNR and CDR2 is FQNEAQ (reference sequence). The CDR3 extends over 13 amino acids. Trimming pared 5 bases from V and 6 bases from J, leaving 13 bases between. CDR3 DNA, as far as it was read: TGTGCCAGCAGCCCGTCCAACGCGAATGGC. It encodes CASSPSNANG. The whole CDR3 sequence is CASSPSNANGYTF.

The table lists this clone with many counts. The DNA ends 3 residues before the CDR3 does, and the rest of the CDR3 is filled in from the germline J gene. The rearrangement joins TRBV5-1 to TRBJ1-1; 7 bases match TRBD1. The germline V gene encodes CDR1 SGHRS and CDR2 YFSETQ. The CDR3 runs to 16 residues. V dropped 1 base and J dropped 3; count of bases not matched to a gene: 9. The covered CDR3 bases are TGCGCCAGCAGCTTGAGGGCAGGGGGGCACTACACTGAA. Its translation is CASSLRAGGHYTE. The whole CDR3 sequence is CASSLRAGGHYTEAFF.

The CDR3 bases that were read are TGTGCCAGCAGCTCTCCAGCGGGGTACAATGAG. It is translated as CASSSPAGYNE. The CDR3 in full is CASSSPAGYNEQFF. This sequence joins TRBV7-9 and TRBJ2-1; TRBD2 matches 7 bases. The read halts 3 residues ahead of the CDR3 end, with the missing end drawn from the germline J gene. V was clipped by 4 bases and J by 4 bases; unmatched bases: 4. The CDR3 covers 14 residues. Germline V gene data show CDR1 as SEHNR and CDR2 as FQNEAQ (reference sequence).

There are a few counts of this clone. The CDR3 goes on 3 residues after the read ends, and that part is filled in from the germline J gene. The chain carries TRBV18 and TRBJ2-3, with D maybe TRBD2 (5 bases). The CDR3 has 13 amino acids. Germline V gene lookup returns CDR1 KGHSH and CDR2 LQKENI. The CDR3 loop reads CASSPLALETQYF. CDR3 DNA, as far as it was read: TGTGCCAGCTCACCCCTAGCTCTGGAGACG.